The following is a T cell receptor beta chain sequence with its context. Its antigen is unknown. Per germline, CDR1 SGHDT and CDR2 YYEEEE. V shed 4 bases and J shed 6 bases, with 17 bases lying between them. The CDR3 runs to 14 residues. TCRdb keeps only in-frame clones here, not all; method: immunoSEQ multiplex PCR. The sample shows about 1.5 million clones, roughly 96% of them seen only once. This entry comes from a study of shared clonotypes between healthy human individuals. For the study at large: Donors, aged 18 to 49, were a couple of women and three men.

General study results and limits: Generally, naive subsets (rather than memory subsets) showed larger estimated richness.

This sequence originates from a man younger than 45 in good health. This sequence joins TRBV5-6 and TRBJ2-7, with D unclear. Input material: naive CD4+ T cells sorted from blood. Subset noted: CD45RA+ positively selected. The CDR3 protein is CASSRGPGPFEQYF. CDR3 coding DNA: TGTGCCAGCAGCCGTGGCCCGGGTCCCTTCGAGCAGTACTTC.